Listed here are 11 T cell receptor beta chains from one sample, sequenced in a study of T cells in Graves' hyperthyroidism and ophthalmopathy. Amplification of TCR beta CDR3 regions was performed using RNA transcripts as template. With the HTBI primer set, the TCR CDR3 went through a first round of RT-PCR. TCRdb reanalysed the multiplex PCR reads using MiXCR and keeps one entry per CDR3 protein. This repertoire shows under 450,000 distinct CDR3 sequences, around 14% found once; its top ten account for just under 8%. The material sequenced was blood. The receptors here all came from a woman under 30 with Graves' hyperthyroidism.

This clonotype was observed many times. The chain links TRBV20-1 to TRBJ2-3, with TRBD2 identical over 8 bases. CDR3 length equals 15 residues. CDR1 DFQATT and CDR2 SNEGSKA come from the germline V gene (reference sequence). V lost 5 bases and J lost 6; bases outside the gene matches: 13. Here the CDR3 reads CSALEARLAMDTQYF. The DNA for the CDR3 is TGCAGTGCTCTTGAGGCCAGACTAGCGATGGATACGCAGTATTTT.

The chain carries TRBV11-3 and TRBJ2-5; possibly TRBD2 for D (6 bases). The V end was cut by 4 bases, the J end by 5 bases, with 17 bases between. In germline, CDR1 is SGHNT, CDR2 YENEEA. The CDR3 has 15 amino acids. The DNA for the CDR3 is TGTGCCAGCAGCTCCCGGGACTTTAGGCGGGAGACCCAGTACTTC. Its translation: CASSSRDFRRETQYF. The full variable domain, rest sourced from reference TRBV11-3 and TRBJ2-5, is EAGVVQSPRYKIIEKKQPVAFWCNPISGHNTLYWYLQNLGQGPELLIRYENEEAVDDSQLPKDRFSAERLKGVDSTLKIQPAELGDSAVYLCASSSRDFRRETQYFGPGTRLLVL.

The table lists this clonotype with many counts. The chain has TRBV19 and TRBJ2-1; D uncertain. Germline values: CDR1 LNHDA, CDR2 SQIVND (reference sequence). Trimming left V 4 bases short and J 4 bases short, with 8 bases between. The CDR3 consists of 13 residues. CDR3 loop: CASSTAHYNEQFF. DNA for the CDR3: TGTGCCAGTAGTACCGCCCATTACAATGAGCAGTTCTTC. The full variable domain, with the rest looked up from reference TRBV19 and TRBJ2-1, is DGGITQSPKYLFRKEGQNVTLSCEQNLNHDAMYWYRQDPGQGLRLIYYSQIVNDFQKGDIAEGYSVSREKKESFPLTVTSAQKNPTAFYLCASSTAHYNEQFFGPGTRLTVL.

Ten or more counts support this clonotype. V usage is TRBV20-1 and J usage is TRBJ1-5; no reliable D call. This CDR3 contains 14 residues. V was clipped by 6 bases and J by 1 base, with 13 bases between them. Germline loops: CDR1 DFQATT, CDR2 SNEGSKA (reference sequence). DNA of the CDR3: TGCAGTGCGAGGTCGGGGATGAGCAATCAGCCCCAGCATTTT. Protein: CSARSGMSNQPQHF.

In its sample, this clonotype was seen many times. The chain has TRBV12-3 or TRBV12-4 and TRBJ2-2, with D maybe TRBD2 (5 bases). The CDR3 covers 14 residues. Deletions cut 6 bases from V and 1 base from J, with 9 bases between. The DNA for the CDR3 is TGTGCCAGCAGACCAGCGGTGAACACCGGGGAGCTGTTTTTT. It codes for CASRPAVNTGELFF.

Worth noting for this clonotype: A much larger clone lies one base from this, so it may be a read error. This sequence joins TRBV28 and TRBJ1-4; 7 bases are a match to TRBD1. This CDR3 is 15 amino acids long. With 5 bases clipped from V and 5 bases from J, the junction kept 8 bases outside the gene matches. CDR1 and CDR2 (germline): MDHEN, SYDVKM. Written as DNA, the CDR3 is TGTGCCAGCAGTGGGCGACAGGGACTGAATGAAAAACTGTTTTTT. This sequence encodes CASSGRQGLNEKLFF. The whole variable domain, filled in from reference TRBV28 and TRBJ1-4, reads DVKVTQSSRYLVKRTGEKVFLECVQDMDHENMFWYRQDPGLGLRLIYFSYDVKMKEKGDIPEGYSVSREKKERFSLILESASTNQTSMYLCASSGRQGLNEKLFFGSGTQLSVL.

This clonotype was detected only a few times. This chain links TRBV29-1 with TRBJ2-6; D possibly corresponds to TRBD1 (7 bases). V gave up 5 bases and J gave up 0 bases, with 17 bases separating them. Germline V gene data show CDR1 as SQVTM and CDR2 as ANQGSEA. The CDR3 sequence is 17 residues long. CDR3 in DNA: TGCAGCGTTAGGGGGCGGGAAGCAATCTCTGGGGCCAACGTCCTGACTTTC. It is translated as CSVRGREAISGANVLTF.

This clonotype has at least ten counts. This chain uses TRBV30 with TRBJ2-5, with 9 bases that match TRBD1. J lost 5 bases, V lost 2 bases, and 9 bases had no gene match. This CDR3 comprises 15 residues. Looked up from germline, CDR1 is GTSNPN and CDR2 is SVGIG (reference sequence). This CDR3 reads CAWSSTGGLGETQYF. The CDR3 DNA is TGTGCCTGGAGTTCGACAGGGGGTTTAGGGGAGACCCAGTACTTC. Full variable domain (rest looked up from reference TRBV30 and TRBJ2-5): SQTIHQWPATLVQPVGSPLSLECTVEGTSNPNLYWYRQAAGRGLQLLFYSVGIGQISSEVPQNLSASRPQDRQFILSSKKLLLSDSGFYLCAWSSTGGLGETQYFGPGTRLLVL.

The rearrangement joins TRBV4-1 to TRBJ2-2; the match to TRBD1 covers 11 bases. The junction had 5 bases not matched to a gene; V was cut back by 2 bases and J by 6 bases. Germline V CDR1 and CDR2: MGHRA, YSYEKL. This CDR3 has 16 amino acids. The CDR3 bases are TGCGCCAGCAGCCAAATCGGGACAGGGGGAGCCGGGGAGCTGTTTTTT. Its protein product is CASSQIGTGGAGELFF.

This chain joins TRBV5-1 and TRBJ2-2, with 9 positions matching TRBD2. From germline, CDR1 is SGHRS and CDR2 YFSETQ. The CDR3 runs 16 residues. With V trimmed by 0 bases and J by 5 bases, 5 bases remained unmatched. CDR3 loop: CASSLGATSGTGELFF. Here the CDR3 DNA reads TGCGCCAGCAGCTTGGGAGCGACTAGCGGTACCGGGGAGCTGTTTTTT.

The chain uses TRBV5-8 and TRBJ1-3; maybe TRBD1 (5 bases). V lost 1 base and J 0 bases, leaving 8 bases between the germline ends. Per germline, CDR1 SGHTS and CDR2 YDEGEE. This CDR3 has 15 amino acids. The CDR3: CASSLFGGSGNTIYF. The CDR3 bases are TGTGCCAGCAGCTTGTTTGGGGGCTCTGGAAACACCATATATTTT.